This T cell receptor beta chain was found in a study of a mutant IDH1 vaccine in newly diagnosed glioma. Documented time point: baseline, week 1 (first vaccination visit). Treatment in this sample: pre-vaccination baseline after standard-of-care therapy. In germline, CDR1 is MGHRA, CDR2 YSYEKL. The CDR3 consists of 15 residues. The V and J ends lost 1 base and 6 bases, in that order; junction bases with no gene match: 7. Measured with immunoSEQ multiplex PCR; TCRdb has only the in-frame clones, and not every one. The sample consists of over 25,000 clones, more than 85% of them appearing once. The source is a woman aged 40-49 years with glioma. The chain couples TRBV4-1 to TRBJ2-7; TRBD2 agrees at 9 bases. The sample here was PBMCs, taken from a glioma patient treated with radiotherapy, temozolomide or both. CDR3 bases: TGCGCCAGCAGCCAAGTTGCCACTAGCGGGCCCGAGCAGTACTTC. As protein: CASSQVATSGPEQYF.